This T cell receptor (beta chain) was sequenced in a study of cytomegalovirus exposure and HLA in healthy donors. Findings and limits, study-wide: In vitro data verified a few CMV-associated chains as specific for CMV antigens. Productive rates of about 90% or about 30% were seen for most TCR beta V segments in an earlier analysis. HLA allele associations emerged for under 20,000 TCR beta sequences in a later analysis, at 0.05 false discovery rate.

Use of 60 Vbeta and 13 Jbeta primers characterized the PCR. The table came from immunoSEQ multiplex PCR; TCRdb's copy has only in-frame clones and leaves some out. The data contain fewer than 150,000 clones, roughly 74% of them singletons. This clone came up once. No antigen is known for it. Trimming left V 4 bases short and J 8 bases short, with 24 bases between. The germline V gene has CDR1 SGHAT and CDR2 FQNNGV. This CDR3 contains 16 residues. This receptor was obtained from a woman in her 40s in good health and CMV-seropositive. The chain recombines TRBV11-2 with TRBJ2-7; possible D gene TRBD2, 5 bases. Sequencing used PBMCs. The DNA for the CDR3 is TGTGCCAGCAGCTCCATTAGGAATCGAGGGTGGATTAAGCAGTACTTC. Its translation is CASSSIRNRGWIKQYF.